Listed below are T cell receptor beta chains from one sample, sequenced in a study of response to subunit inactivated influenza vaccine. One entry per CDR3 protein, called by TCRdb with MiXCR from the RT-PCR reads. The sample records hundreds of thousands of distinct CDR3 sequences, over 25% being singletons. Sequencing used CD4+ T cells sorted from PBMCs, obtained 4 to 6 days after vaccination. The receptors were gathered from a man over 45 who received an inactivated influenza vaccine. The CDR3 runs from the conserved cysteine through the conserved F or W. D genes are given only for firm matches. The size field is filled for only some rows; it gives once, few, many or a size class.

v_call	clone_size	d_call	j_call	cdr3_aa	cdr3_nt
TRBV7-3	-	TRBD2	TRBJ2-1	CASSPLPGLAGNNEQFF	TGTGCCAGCAGCCCGCTACCGGGACTAGCGGGAAACAATGAGCAGTTCTTC
TRBV27	-	-	TRBJ2-5	CASRIGAGLRETQYF	TGTGCCAGCAGGATCGGCGCGGGGCTCCGGGAGACCCAGTACTTC
TRBV5-1	few	-	TRBJ2-3	CASSPGPGTQRTDTQYF	TGCGCCAGCAGCCCCGGCCCAGGGACCCAACGCACAGATACGCAGTATTTT
TRBV12-5	-	TRBD1	TRBJ2-1	CASGLVLTGESYNEQFF	TGTGCTAGTGGTTTGGTACTGACAGGGGAATCCTACAATGAGCAGTTCTTC
TRBV12-3/TRBV12-4	-	-	TRBJ2-1	CASSLGSLSSYNEQFF	TGTGCCAGCTCTTTGGGGAGCCTCAGCTCCTACAATGAGCAGTTCTTC
TRBV28	many	-	TRBJ2-3	CASSLGTIWDSYKSTDTQYF	TGTGCCAGCAGTTTGGGTACGATCTGGGACTCCTATAAGAGCACAGATACGCAGTATTTT
TRBV6-2/TRBV6-3	-	-	TRBJ2-5	CASSYYRDQETQYF	TGTGCCAGCAGTTACTACCGGGACCAAGAGACCCAGTACTTC
TRBV7-2	few	-	TRBJ2-1	CASSSYKGTYNEQFF	TGTGCCAGCAGCTCGTACAAGGGGACCTACAATGAGCAGTTCTTC
TRBV20-1	-	TRBD2	TRBJ2-3	CSAGTSGRTDTQYF	TGCAGTGCTGGGACTAGCGGCCGCACAGATACGCAGTATTTT
TRBV6-2/TRBV6-3	few	-	TRBJ2-1	CATNEGVNEQFF	TGTGCCACCAATGAGGGGGTCAATGAGCAGTTCTTC
TRBV6-2/TRBV6-3	few	-	TRBJ2-2	CASSYAGSPGTGELFF	TGTGCCAGCAGTTACGCGGGTTCCCCCGGCACCGGGGAGCTGTTTTTT
TRBV9	-	TRBD1	TRBJ2-4	CASSPRTGEVIQYF	TGTGCCAGCAGCCCCCGGACAGGAGAGGTCATTCAGTACTTC
TRBV10-3	-	-	TRBJ1-6	CAITETQDSPLHF	TGTGCCATCACTGAGACACAGGATTCACCCCTCCACTTT
TRBV5-1	few	TRBD2	TRBJ2-5	CASSSLAGKETQYF	TGCGCCAGCAGCTCACTAGCGGGGAAGGAGACCCAGTACTTC
TRBV12-3/TRBV12-4	few	TRBD1	TRBJ1-4	CASSFQGATNEKLFF	TGTGCCAGCAGTTTCCAGGGGGCAACTAATGAAAAACTGTTTTTT
TRBV2	-	-	TRBJ2-1	CASIQAGIRALDEQFF	TGTGCCAGCATCCAAGCCGGGATTAGGGCCCTAGATGAGCAGTTCTTC
TRBV5-6	-	-	TRBJ2-5	CASSATGAQETQYF	TGTGCCAGCAGCGCCACCGGGGCCCAAGAGACCCAGTACTTC
TRBV7-2	few	-	TRBJ2-7	CASSSPLVAPSYEQYF	TGTGCCAGCAGCTCCCCCCTGGTAGCGCCCTCCTACGAGCAGTACTTC
TRBV27	-	-	TRBJ1-4	CASIGPNEKLFF	TGTGCCAGCATTGGACCTAATGAAAAACTGTTTTTT
TRBV18	-	-	TRBJ1-5	CASSHSKGNQPQHF	TGTGCCAGCTCACACTCAAAGGGCAATCAGCCCCAGCATTTT
TRBV5-1	-	-	TRBJ2-3	CASSISGLDTQYF	TGCGCCAGCAGCATCTCAGGGTTAGATACGCAGTATTTT
TRBV5-1	many	TRBD1	TRBJ2-1	CASRNLQGVNEQFF	TGCGCCAGCCGAAATCTACAGGGGGTGAATGAGCAGTTCTTC
TRBV20-1	-	TRBD1	TRBJ2-7	CIAMTGGVSEQYF	TGCATTGCTATGACAGGGGGCGTATCAGAGCAGTACTTC
TRBV11-1	-	TRBD2	TRBJ2-2	CASSRVAGLAGERRLTGELFF	TGTGCCAGCAGCCGTGTCGCGGGACTAGCGGGAGAGCGACGCCTGACCGGGGAGCTGTTTTTT
TRBV4-2	-	TRBD2	TRBJ2-3	CASSPDSGGAFTDTQYF	TGTGCCAGCAGCCCTGATAGCGGGGGGGCCTTCACAGATACGCAGTATTTT
TRBV9	-	-	TRBJ2-7	CASMEGVRGEQYF	TGTGCCAGCATGGAAGGCGTAAGGGGGGAGCAGTACTTC
TRBV10-3	-	TRBD2	TRBJ2-7	CAISASGGSYEQYF	TGTGCCATCAGCGCTAGCGGAGGCTCCTACGAGCAGTACTTC
TRBV7-8	-	-	TRBJ2-1	CASSLAIGQGGEQFF	TGTGCCAGCAGCTTAGCAATAGGGCAGGGCGGTGAGCAGTTCTTC
TRBV10-3	few	TRBD2	TRBJ2-5	CAISESFPGTSGRGRKETQYF	TGTGCCATCAGTGAGTCGTTTCCAGGGACTAGCGGGAGAGGTAGGAAAGAGACCCAGTACTTC
TRBV18	few	-	TRBJ1-1	CASSPNMGTEAFF	TGTGCCAGCTCACCAAATATGGGCACTGAAGCTTTCTTT
TRBV29-1	-	-	TRBJ2-5	CSVLTGGETQYF	TGCAGCGTGCTTACGGGCGGGGAGACCCAGTACTTC
TRBV10-3	-	TRBD1	TRBJ2-7	CAIRGTGFSYEQYF	TGTGCCATCAGAGGGACAGGCTTCTCCTACGAGCAGTACTTC
TRBV12-3/TRBV12-4	-	-	TRBJ2-7	CASSLEINPAYEQYF	TGTGCCAGCAGTTTGGAAATAAATCCAGCCTACGAGCAGTACTTC
TRBV12-3/TRBV12-4	many	-	TRBJ2-7	CASSTGQIDYEQYF	TGTGCCAGCAGTACCGGACAAATCGACTACGAGCAGTACTTC
TRBV6-2/TRBV6-3	-	TRBD1	TRBJ2-7	CASSYLQGRTFYEQYF	TGTGCCAGCAGTTACCTACAGGGGCGTACCTTCTACGAGCAGTACTTC
TRBV5-1	few	-	TRBJ2-5	CASTDTGGEETQYF	TGCGCCAGCACTGACACGGGGGGCGAAGAGACCCAGTACTTC
TRBV3-1	-	-	TRBJ2-3	CAFCLLEIWLASTDTQYF	TGTGCCTTCTGTTTACTGGAGATTTGGCTAGCTAGCACAGATACGCAGTATTTT